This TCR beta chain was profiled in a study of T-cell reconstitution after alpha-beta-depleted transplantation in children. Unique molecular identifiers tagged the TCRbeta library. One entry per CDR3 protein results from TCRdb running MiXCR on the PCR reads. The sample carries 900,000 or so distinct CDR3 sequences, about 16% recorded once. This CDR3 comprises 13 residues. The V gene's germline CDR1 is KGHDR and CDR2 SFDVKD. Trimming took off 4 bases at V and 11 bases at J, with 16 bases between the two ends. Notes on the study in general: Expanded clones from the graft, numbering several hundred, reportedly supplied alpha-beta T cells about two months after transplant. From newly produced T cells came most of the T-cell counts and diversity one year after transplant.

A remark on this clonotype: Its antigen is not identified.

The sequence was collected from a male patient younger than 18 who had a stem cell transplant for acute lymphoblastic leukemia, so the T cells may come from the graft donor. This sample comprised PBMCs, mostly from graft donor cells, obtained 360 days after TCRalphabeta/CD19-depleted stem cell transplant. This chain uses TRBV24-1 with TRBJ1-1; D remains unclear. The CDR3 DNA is TGTGCCACCAGTGACGGGCCTAAGGGAAAGGCTTTCTTT. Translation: CATSDGPKGKAFF.